The 30 T cell receptor beta chains presented below share a single source sample, sequenced in a study of blood T cell repertoires in COVID-19. TCRdb keeps only in-frame clones here, not all; method: immunoSEQ multiplex PCR. The sample has under 450,000 clones, around four fifths seen once; the top ten hold approximately 4.7%. Sequenced sample: PBMCs or T cells enriched from blood (not recorded which). These receptor sequences come from a woman aged 45-65 years who had recovered from COVID-19.

The genes are TRBV19 and TRBJ1-1; D unresolved. Trimming pared 0 bases from V and 4 bases from J, leaving 9 bases between. Germline assignment: CDR1 LNHDA and CDR2 SQIVND (reference sequence). The CDR3 spans 14 residues. CDR3 DNA sequence: TGTGCCAGTAGTATAGATCGCGGTCGCACTGAAGCTTTCTTT. This codes for CASSIDRGRTEAFF.

The J gene is TRBJ1-1, the V gene TRBV2; no definite D call. V gave up 3 bases and J gave up 4 bases, with 9 bases separating them. CDR1 and CDR2 from the germline V gene are SNHLY and FYNNEI. The CDR3 is made up of 13 amino acids. The CDR3: CASSEAVFTEAFF. The CDR3 nucleotides are TGTGCCAGCAGTGAGGCAGTATTCACTGAAGCTTTCTTT.

This clone was detected only once. The chain recombines TRBV27 with TRBJ1-1, with a weak D call TRBD1 (6 bases). CDR1 MNHEY and CDR2 SMNVEV come from the germline V gene (reference sequence). Trimming took 6 bases from V and 4 from J, leaving 15 bases between them. The CDR3 covers 14 residues. The CDR3, as DNA: TGTGCCAGCAGGGACCTTCAAGGGGGCACTGAAGCTTTCTTT. Translation: CASRDLQGGTEAFF.

For the CDR3, the DNA is TGTGCCAGCAGTTCCGGACAGGGGGCCTACGAGCAGTACTTC. This encodes CASSSGQGAYEQYF. The V gene is TRBV27, the J gene TRBJ2-7; 10 nucleotides agree with TRBD1. The germline V gene encodes CDR1 MNHEY and CDR2 SMNVEV (reference sequence). The CDR3 is 14 residues long. With V trimmed by 4 bases and J by 2 bases, 2 bases remained unmatched.

The CDR3, as DNA: TGTGCCAGCAGCTTGGCAAGCGGGGGGTTCGAGCAGTTCTTC. Translating it yields CASSLASGGFEQFF. The chain couples TRBV5-4 to TRBJ2-1, with 9 bases identical to TRBD2. CDR3 length equals 14 residues. The ends lost 0 bases at V and 10 bases at J; junction bases unmatched: 5. Germline V gives CDR1 SGHNT, CDR2 YYREEE (reference sequence).

This chain connects TRBV29-1 to TRBJ2-7; 11 positions agree with TRBD1. Trimming cost V 7 bases and J 6 bases; bases outside gene matches: 8. The CDR3 length is 13 residues. Germline values: CDR1 SQVTM, CDR2 ANQGSEA. The CDR3 nucleotides are TGCAGCGGATCGCCGGGACAGGGGGTCGAGCAGTACTTC. Its translation: CSGSPGQGVEQYF.

This chain links TRBV7-9 with TRBJ2-5; the D gene is possibly TRBD2 (6 bases). Germline CDR1 SEHNR, CDR2 FQNEAQ (reference sequence). Trimming removed 6 bases from V and 0 bases from J, with 17 bases in between. The CDR3 consists of 16 residues. As DNA, the CDR3 is TGTGCCAGCAGTCCCAAGAATCGGGGGAACCAAGAGACCCAGTACTTC. The encoded protein is CASSPKNRGNQETQYF. The variable domain in full, with the rest retrieved from reference TRBV7-9 and TRBJ2-5, is DTGVSQNPRHKITKRGQNVTFRCDPISEHNRLYWYRQTLGQGPEFLTYFQNEAQLEKSRLLSDRFSAERPKGSFSTLEIQRTEQGDSAMYLCASSPKNRGNQETQYFGPGTRLLVL.

This clone came up once. For the CDR3, the DNA is TGTGCCAGTAGTGTAACAGGGCTAGAGACCCAGTACTTC. Translation gives CASSVTGLETQYF. This chain links TRBV19 with TRBJ2-5; maybe TRBD1 (6 bases). The V gene's germline CDR1 is LNHDA and CDR2 SQIVND (reference sequence). V lost 5 bases and J 4 bases, leaving 11 bases between the germline ends. This CDR3 is built from 13 residues. The full variable domain, rest sourced from reference TRBV19 and TRBJ2-5, is DGGITQSPKYLFRKEGQNVTLSCEQNLNHDAMYWYRQDPGQGLRLIYYSQIVNDFQKGDIAEGYSVSREKKESFPLTVTSAQKNPTAFYLCASSVTGLETQYFGPGTRLLVL.

The chain combines TRBV11-3 with TRBJ2-7; 7 bases match TRBD1. CDR1 is SGHNT, CDR2 YENEEA, per germline. The length of the CDR3 is 12 residues. Trimming at V came to 9 bases and at J to 3 bases, leaving 5 bases not matched to a gene. The CDR3 DNA reads as TGTGCCAGTGCGACAGGGCTCTACGAGCAGTACTTC. This codes for CASATGLYEQYF.

V and J are TRBV4-1 and TRBJ2-6, with unresolved D. V was trimmed by 4 bases and J by 2 bases, leaving 12 bases between them. Germline lookup yields CDR1 MGHRA and CDR2 YSYEKL. CDR3 length equals 16 residues. The CDR3 sequence: CASSPQAVTGANVLTF. For the CDR3, the DNA is TGCGCCAGCAGCCCCCAGGCAGTGACTGGGGCCAACGTCCTGACTTTC.

This chain uses TRBV6-5 with TRBJ1-5, with D possibly being TRBD1 (5 bases). Per germline, CDR1 MNHEY and CDR2 SVGAGI. CDR3 size: 15 residues. V dropped 0 bases and J dropped 3 bases, with 9 bases sitting between them. This CDR3 reads CASSYSTETNQPQHF. The CDR3 DNA is TGTGCCAGCAGTTACTCGACAGAGACCAATCAGCCCCAGCATTTT.

The V gene is TRBV25-1, the J gene TRBJ1-2; D call uncertain. Germline assignment: CDR1 MGHDK and CDR2 SYGVNS. The CDR3 is 12 residues long. The V gene lost 5 bases and the J gene lost 5 bases, with 9 bases spanning the gap. CDR3 DNA: TGTGCCAGCAGTCCGGGCGGGTATGGCTACACCTTC. Translation: CASSPGGYGYTF.

The count of this clone is one. The chain recombines TRBV6-5 with TRBJ2-3, with D possibly matching TRBD1 (5 bases). The CDR3 length is 13 residues. Looked up from germline, CDR1 is MNHEY and CDR2 is SVGAGI. V was trimmed by 6 bases and J by 13 bases, leaving 20 bases between them. The CDR3 DNA is TGTGCCAGCAGCGCTTCAGGGTCATGGTCGAAGTATTTT. It encodes CASSASGSWSKYF.

The J gene is TRBJ1-1, the V gene TRBV13; D is uncertain. Trimming stripped 5 bases from V and 5 bases from J, with 15 bases between. CDR1 PRHDT and CDR2 FYEKMQ come from the germline V gene (reference sequence). The CDR3 runs to 14 residues. The CDR3 sequence is CASSGARRWTEAFF. DNA for the CDR3: TGTGCCAGCAGCGGCGCTCGGAGGTGGACTGAAGCTTTCTTT.

The count of this clone is one. The chain couples TRBV9 to TRBJ1-3, with D possibly being TRBD1 (6 bases). This CDR3 is 12 amino acids long. The germline V and J ends were trimmed by 4 bases and 8 bases, with 10 bases remaining between them. The germline V gene encodes CDR1 SGDLS and CDR2 YYNGEE. The CDR3 bases are TGTGCCAGCAGCATCAGGGGAGACACCATATATTTT. Encoded protein: CASSIRGDTIYF.

The chain links TRBV4-2 to TRBJ1-6; D unclear. CDR1 LGHNA and CDR2 YNFKEQ come from the germline V gene. The CDR3 extends over 17 amino acids. V gave up 0 bases and J gave up 0 bases, with 9 bases separating them. CDR3 coding DNA: TGTGCCAGCAGCCAAGACAGGCCGAGCTCCTATAATTCACCCCTCCACTTT. Protein: CASSQDRPSSYNSPLHF.

The CDR3 protein is CASSHPGTGLYEQYF. CDR3 nucleotide sequence: TGTGCCAGCAGCCACCCCGGGACAGGGCTTTACGAGCAGTACTTC. The V and J genes are TRBV7-9 and TRBJ2-7, with 9 bases aligning to TRBD1. Unmatched junction bases numbered 9, after V lost 5 bases and J lost 4 bases. Per the germline V gene, CDR1 is SEHNR and CDR2 is FQNEAQ (reference sequence). CDR3 size: 15 residues.

The V gene is TRBV7-9, the J gene TRBJ2-2; D unclear. The V and J ends lost 5 bases and 1 base respectively, with 14 bases between them. Germline loops: CDR1 SEHNR, CDR2 FQNEAQ (reference sequence). This CDR3 is 16 amino acids long. The CDR3: CASSTGPVVNTGELFF. CDR3 nucleotide sequence: TGTGCCAGCAGCACGGGTCCAGTAGTGAACACCGGGGAGCTGTTTTTT.

The chain couples TRBV29-1 to TRBJ2-7; 8 bases are a match to TRBD1. CDR1 is SQVTM, CDR2 ANQGSEA, per germline. The J segment lost 0 bases and the V segment lost 7 bases, leaving 5 bases of the junction unmatched. The CDR3 totals 13 residues. The chain's CDR3 is CSATGGSSYEQYF. CDR3 nucleotides: TGCAGCGCTACAGGGGGGAGCTCCTACGAGCAGTACTTC.

J is TRBJ1-2 and V is TRBV7-9; the D is unclear. V dropped 3 bases and J dropped 4 bases, with 18 bases sitting between them. The germline CDR1 and CDR2 sequences are SEHNR and FQNEAQ (reference sequence). This CDR3 is built from 16 residues. DNA for the CDR3: TGTGCCAGCAGCTTCGGAGCGGGTGGCGACCCCTATGGCTACACCTTC. Encoded protein: CASSFGAGGDPYGYTF.

The chain recombines TRBV6-2 or TRBV6-3 with TRBJ2-7; D possibly corresponds to TRBD1 (5 bases). This CDR3 region has 17 residues. V lost 0 bases and J lost 2, with 17 bases in between. Per germline, CDR1 MNHEY and CDR2 SVGEGT. In DNA, the CDR3 is TGTGCCAGCAGTTACTCCCTTAGACAGCCCCTAGCCTACGAGCAGTACTTC. Translation gives CASSYSLRQPLAYEQYF.

This chain links TRBV5-4 with TRBJ1-2; possibly TRBD1 for D (6 bases). The CDR3 has 14 residues. Germline values: CDR1 SGHNT, CDR2 YYREEE (reference sequence). Trimming shortened V by 2 bases and J by 0 bases, and 8 bases separated the two germline ends. As DNA, the CDR3 is TGTGCCAGCAGCTTCGCAGGGGCTAACTATGGCTACACCTTC. Its protein is CASSFAGANYGYTF.

This chain joins TRBV5-4 and TRBJ2-7, with a possible D match to TRBD1 (6 bases). CDR1 and CDR2 (germline): SGHNT, YYREEE (reference sequence). The CDR3 spans 16 residues. Trimming removed 3 bases from V and 3 bases from J, with 19 bases in between. The CDR3: CASSSQGTVLYYEQYF. As DNA, the CDR3 is TGTGCCAGCAGCTCACAGGGCACAGTACTATACTACGAGCAGTACTTC.

The chain joins TRBV7-9 to TRBJ1-1; D possibly corresponds to TRBD1 (6 bases). The CDR3 is 14 residues long. The V gene's germline CDR1 is SEHNR and CDR2 FQNEAQ (reference sequence). V lost 1 base to trimming and J lost 5 bases, with 11 bases between them. As DNA, the CDR3 is TGTGCCAGCAGCTTAGATACAGGGTGGACTGAAGCTTTCTTT. As protein: CASSLDTGWTEAFF.

The CDR3 nucleotides are TGTGCCAGCAGTACCCGGGGACTAGCGGGAGTCAATGAGCAGTTCTTC. Translation gives CASSTRGLAGVNEQFF. The gene calls are TRBV27 and TRBJ2-1; TRBD2 agrees at 14 bases. The V segment lost 5 bases and the J segment 6 bases; nucleotides outside the gene matches: 6. The germline V gene has CDR1 MNHEY and CDR2 SMNVEV (reference sequence). This CDR3 region has 16 residues.

This clone was picked up a small number of times. The chain has TRBV5-1 and TRBJ1-4, with TRBD1 matching over 7 bases. The germline V gene has CDR1 SGHRS and CDR2 YFSETQ. Trimming removed 4 bases from V and 5 bases from J; junction bases left unmatched: 5. This CDR3 is built from 14 residues. The CDR3 loop reads CASSPGQANEKLFF. Here the CDR3 DNA reads TGCGCCAGCAGCCCCGGACAGGCGAATGAAAAACTGTTTTTT.

The rearrangement uses TRBV15 and TRBJ2-5; D may be TRBD2 (6 bases). The CDR3 is 14 residues long. CDR1 and CDR2 from the germline V gene are LNHNV and YYDKDF (reference sequence). V was cut by 4 bases and J by 4 bases, with 13 bases left in between. The DNA of the CDR3 is TGTGCCACCAGCATCGGGAGTGGGTCAGAGACCCAGTACTTC. This encodes CATSIGSGSETQYF.

The table lists this clone with a few counts. The rearrangement joins TRBV27 to TRBJ1-5, with 10 bases aligning to TRBD1. V was pared by 5 bases and J by 2 bases, with 3 bases of the junction left unmatched. The CDR3 has 15 residues. Germline assignment: CDR1 MNHEY and CDR2 SMNVEV (reference sequence). The CDR3 loop is CASSHGTGGNQPQHF. CDR3 nucleotides: TGTGCCAGCAGTCACGGGACAGGGGGCAATCAGCCCCAGCATTTT.

This clone has only a few counts. This chain links TRBV3-1 (or the pseudogene TRBV3-2) with TRBJ1-1; no clear D gene. Trimming took off 0 bases at V and 11 bases at J, with 10 bases between the two ends. Germline V lookup: CDR1 LGHDT, CDR2 YNNKEL (reference sequence). The CDR3 runs 12 residues. This CDR3 reads CASSQDLGRAFF. Here the CDR3 DNA reads TGTGCCAGCAGCCAAGATCTGGGGAGGGCTTTCTTT.

The rearrangement joins TRBV3-1 (or the pseudogene TRBV3-2) to TRBJ1-1, with D perhaps TRBD1 (5 bases). The germline V gene encodes CDR1 LGHDT and CDR2 YNNKEL (reference sequence). V was trimmed by 1 base and J by 0 bases, leaving 9 bases between them. CDR3 length: 15 residues. The CDR3 DNA sequence: TGTGCCAGCAGCCAAGGACAGTTCATGAACACTGAAGCTTTCTTT. This translates into CASSQGQFMNTEAFF.